This T cell receptor beta chain derives from a study of shared clonotypes between healthy human individuals (TCRdb year 2020). Study-wide context: The cohort included three men and two women between 18 and 49 years of age. To estimate repertoire size and how much clonotypes are shared between individuals, the study performed deep sequencing of blood TCR repertoires from about five healthy adults. To increase sequencing depth and limit assay-specific biases, TCR repertoire library preparation and sequencing were carried out by different laboratories using diverse techniques. Per donor, leukapheresis produced somewhere between about 0.85 and 10 billion PBMCs.

As to this clone: Its recognized antigen is unknown. No per-base quality is available; no much larger clone lies one base away.

Donors were healthy HIV-negative adults with no recently reported acute infections or vaccinations. Every donor was a Caucasian adult residing in Nashville, Tennessee, USA. For unsorted samples, around 85 million PBMCs were counted, and genomic DNA was extracted using the QIAamp DNA Blood Mini kit. Blood was collected by leukapheresis, and PBMCs were isolated by Ficoll-Histopaque density gradient centrifugation and then cryopreserved in liquid nitrogen vapor phase. Using the deep immunoSEQ assay, multiplex PCR amplified TCR CDR3 regions from genomic DNA. Extracted genomic DNA from each cell subset was spread evenly across all wells of several immunoSEQ 96-well plates, with each plate serving as a replicate. For unsorted PBMC, 300 ng genomic DNA, equal to tens of thousands of T cell genomes, was loaded into each replicate PCR. Ten immunoSEQ deep assay plates were used to sequence the unsorted PBMC genomic DNA. The purified libraries were quantified using a Qubit 3.0 fluorometer, sized with a Bioanalyzer 2100, and then quantified again using the KAPA Library Quantification kit. A separate single-read 150-cycle Illumina NextSeq 550 flow cell was used to sequence each immunoSEQ 96-well plate. The study's processing was this. Because the immunoSEQ output held only junctional sequences and lacked quality scores, the filtering could not match the filtering applied to full-length reads. Sequences were annotated with PyIR, a Python wrapper for IgBLAST v1.9, and V/J genes and CDR3 were assigned using IMGT germline references. Reads were filtered out if the reads had weak V/J assignments (E-value above 1e-6), no CDR3, stop codons, out-of-frame junctions, or ambiguous translated residues. V3J clonotypes were defined as sequences sharing an identical inferred V gene, J gene, and CDR3 amino acid sequence. Percentage overlap between repertoires was computed as shared unique clonotypes divided by the size of the smaller repertoire. Repertoire richness was assessed with RTK rarefaction, the Chao1 estimator, and Recon v2.1 estimates of unobserved clonotypes. Here the immuneACCESS table is served through TCRdb, limited to in-frame sequences with V and J called. Missing clones are a known gap in these copies; in checked studies unresolved V genes cover under half, and the rest lacks a known reason. V, J and clone size reflect that table, while D and trimming were determined from the DNA. In this sample the table shows some 530,000 clones, around 73% of which occur a single time. Approximately 12% of the sample is held by the ten biggest clonotypes.

What the authors observed across the whole study: Based on pairwise subsampling, the degree of clonotype sharing among donors was expected to be affected by sequencing depth. The genetic and exposure-history diversity represented was limited by the small number of donors. Sampling was limited to blood, and TCR repertoires in tissue likely differ from TCR repertoires in blood.

CDR1 and CDR2, per the germline V gene, are SGHAT and FQNNGV. V ends up 1 base short and J 5 bases short, with an unmatched junction base count of 7. The CDR3 numbers 15 residues from cysteine through phenylalanine. Here the CDR3 DNA is all that survives: 45 bases in frame from base 1. The chain links TRBV11-2 with TRBJ2-5; TRBD2 lines up with 7 middle nucleotides. This receptor was taken from a woman aged 40 to 49 in good health. Some clones in this sample may be carry-over from other donors' samples. The source material was PBMCs. The CDR3 is CASSLGGGRRETQYF. The DNA is as follows: TGTGCCAGCAGCTTAGGGGGAGGGCGACGGGAGACCCAGTACTTC. Full variable domain (CDR3 extended with the reference TRBV11-2 and TRBJ2-5 proteins): EAGVAQSPRYKIIEKRQSVAFWCNPISGHATLYWYQQILGQGPKLLIQFQNNGVVDDSQLPKDRFSAERLKGVDSTLKIQPAKLEDSAVYLCASSLGGGRRETQYFGPGTRLLVL.